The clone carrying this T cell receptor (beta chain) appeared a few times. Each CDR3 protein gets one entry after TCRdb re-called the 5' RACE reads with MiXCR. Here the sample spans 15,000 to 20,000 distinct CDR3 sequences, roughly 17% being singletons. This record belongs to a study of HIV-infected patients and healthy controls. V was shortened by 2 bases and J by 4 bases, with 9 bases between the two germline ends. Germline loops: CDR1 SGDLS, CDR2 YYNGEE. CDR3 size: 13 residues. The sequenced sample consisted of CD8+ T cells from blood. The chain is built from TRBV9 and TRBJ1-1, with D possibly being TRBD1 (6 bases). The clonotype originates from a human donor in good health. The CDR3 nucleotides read TGTGCCAGCAGCGTTTCAGGGGTCACTGAAGCTTTCTTT. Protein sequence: CASSVSGVTEAFF. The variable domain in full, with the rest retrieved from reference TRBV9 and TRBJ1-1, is DSGVTQTPKHLITATGQRVTLRCSPRSGDLSVYWYQQSLDQGLQFLIQYYNGEERAKGNILERFSAQQFPDLHSELNLSSLELGDSALYFCASSVSGVTEAFFGQGTRLTVV.